This T cell receptor (beta chain) is from a study of cytomegalovirus exposure and HLA in healthy donors. Study context: Findings of an earlier analysis included roughly 120 million unique TCR beta sequences from some 200 million T cells.

The CDR3 is 15 residues long. V lost 4 bases and J lost 4, with 16 bases in between. Germline-derived CDR1 and CDR2 are MGHRA and YSYEKL. Donors likely had unrecorded immune exposures despite being nominally healthy when sampled. Regarding the study as a whole: The study reported that TCR beta sequences accurately predicted HLA-A and HLA-B alleles in most subjects. Presence/absence analyses treated sequencing depth as roughly uniform across donors.

The PCR was carried out with 60 Vbeta primers and 13 Jbeta primers. Profiled with immunoSEQ multiplex PCR; TCRdb holds only in-frame clones, not every one. The sample has under 250,000 clones, around 73% seen once; the top ten hold approximately 3.9%. Of note for this clone: Its specificity is not known.

Material: PBMCs. The chain combines TRBV4-1 with TRBJ1-1; tentative D call: TRBD1 (6 bases). The sequence derives from a male donor in good health and CMV-seronegative. This CDR3 reads CASSPLQGLVTEAFF. The CDR3 bases are TGCGCCAGCAGCCCTTTACAGGGTTTAGTCACTGAAGCTTTCTTT.